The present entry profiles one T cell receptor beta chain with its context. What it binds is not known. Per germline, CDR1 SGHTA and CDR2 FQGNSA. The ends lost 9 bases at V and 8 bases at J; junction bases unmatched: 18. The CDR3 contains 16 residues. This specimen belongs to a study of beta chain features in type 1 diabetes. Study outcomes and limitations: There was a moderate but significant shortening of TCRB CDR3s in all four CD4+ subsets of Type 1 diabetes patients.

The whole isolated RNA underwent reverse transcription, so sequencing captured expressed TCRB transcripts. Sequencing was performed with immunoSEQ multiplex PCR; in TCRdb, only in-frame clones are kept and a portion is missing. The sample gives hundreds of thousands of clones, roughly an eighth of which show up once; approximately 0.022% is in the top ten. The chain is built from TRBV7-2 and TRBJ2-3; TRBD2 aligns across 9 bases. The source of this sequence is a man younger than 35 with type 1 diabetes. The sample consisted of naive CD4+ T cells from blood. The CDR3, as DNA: TGTGCCAGAACCCCCCGGGGAGGCGGGGGGGATGGTACGCAGTATTTT. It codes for CARTPRGGGGDGTQYF.